This TCR beta chain was recovered during a study of T cells in Graves' hyperthyroidism and ophthalmopathy. General study findings and limits: Model output signaled ophthalmopathy a median approximately six months ahead of onset.

Note on this clonotype: Its cognate antigen is unknown. This may come from a read error, since a much larger clone is one base off.

CDR1 is LGHDT, CDR2 YNNKEL, per germline (reference sequence). The CDR3 loop spans 14 amino acids. What was amplified from RNA transcripts were TCR beta CDR3 regions. HTBI primers were the set used in a first-round RT-PCR of the TCR CDR3. TCRdb independently ran MiXCR on the multiplex PCR reads; one entry per CDR3 protein. The sample lists some 620,000 distinct CDR3 sequences, around 16% occurring once. The J gene is TRBJ2-7, the V gene TRBV3-1; perhaps TRBD1 as D (5 bases). This TCR came from a woman aged 25 to 39 with Graves' hyperthyroidism. Sequencing was done on a sample of blood. The CDR3 coding sequence is TGTACCAGCAGCCTAGGCGTAGGGGTGGGGGAGCAGTACTTC. This codes for CTSSLGVGVGEQYF.